This T cell receptor (beta chain) appears in the sequencing data of a study of Graves' ophthalmopathy and Graves' hyperthyroidism. The authors amplified TCR beta CDR3 regions from RNA transcripts. Second-round multiplex PCR followed a first-round RT-PCR using HTBI primers. TCRdb ran MiXCR on the multiplex PCR reads and lists one entry per CDR3 protein. The table has a few hundred thousand distinct CDR3 sequences, 17% seen once. Researchers classed hyperthyroidism as stable given no ophthalmopathy within 18 months of follow-up. Among the hyperthyroidism patients, all were newly diagnosed, aged 18 to 65, with under 2 months' duration. The germline V gene encodes CDR1 PRHDT and CDR2 FYEKMQ (reference sequence). The V segment lost 0 bases and the J segment 3 bases; nucleotides outside the gene matches: 5. The length of the CDR3 is 17 residues. General observations from the study: The model achieved 70.59% sensitivity and about 76% specificity for ophthalmopathy progression. Blood samples also showed most expanded thyroid clonotypes exceeding 0.001 frequency.

There are many counts of this clonotype. Its antigen is as yet unknown. This clonotype originated in an adult woman with stable Graves' hyperthyroidism. Sequenced sample: peripheral blood. The J gene is TRBJ2-5, the V gene TRBV13; 12 nucleotides match TRBD2. DNA of the CDR3: TGTGCCAGCAGCTTAGGAGGAGCTAGCGGGAGGGAAGAGACCCAGTACTTC. Translation gives CASSLGGASGREETQYF.